A single sample is the source of the 29 T cell receptor beta chains below, sequenced in a study of radiotherapy plus CTLA-4 blockade in lung cancer. Repertoires were generated with immunoSEQ multiplex PCR, while TCRdb's copy carries only in-frame clones and drops some. The table has 30,000 to 45,000 clones, around 77% seen once. Sequenced material: peripheral blood, taken from a patient treated with radiotherapy plus ipilimumab. The receptor set was obtained from a human donor with non-small cell lung cancer who had stable disease on radiotherapy plus ipilimumab.

This clone was recorded only once. The V call is TRBV11-3, the J call TRBJ1-1; no clear D. Trimming pared 5 bases from V and 1 base from J, leaving 11 bases between. The CDR3 length is 14 residues. Germline-derived CDR1 and CDR2 are SGHNT and YENEEA. CDR3 sequence (DNA): TGTGCCAGCAGCCCCCGGGCGGGGAACACTGAAGCTTTCTTT. It specifies CASSPRAGNTEAFF.

This sequence joins TRBV30 and TRBJ1-2; D perhaps matches TRBD1 (6 bases). This CDR3 spans 13 amino acids. Germline values: CDR1 GTSNPN, CDR2 SVGIG (reference sequence). V lost 3 bases and J 3 bases, leaving 11 bases between the germline ends. The CDR3 coding sequence is TGTGCCTGGAGGGGCGACAGGTACTATGGCTACACCTTC. This codes for CAWRGDRYYGYTF.

V is TRBV19 and J is TRBJ2-1; 11 bases agree with TRBD2. The CDR3 contains 15 residues. J was trimmed by 8 bases and V by 6 bases; bases with no gene match: 9. Germline values: CDR1 LNHDA, CDR2 SQIVND (reference sequence). The CDR3 loop reads CASRGRSGGAHEQFF. The DNA for the CDR3 is TGTGCCAGTAGGGGTCGTAGCGGGGGGGCCCATGAGCAGTTCTTC.

The chain employs TRBV19 and TRBJ2-6; D unresolved. The CDR3 consists of 17 residues. The V gene's germline CDR1 is LNHDA and CDR2 SQIVND (reference sequence). V gave up 3 bases and J gave up 0 bases, with 12 bases separating them. This chain's CDR3 is CASSIRWQVSGANVLTF. The DNA for the CDR3 is TGTGCCAGTAGTATTAGGTGGCAGGTCTCTGGGGCCAACGTCCTGACTTTC.

The V call is TRBV18, the J call TRBJ2-5, with D possibly TRBD2 on 6 matching bases. Deletions cut 3 bases from V and 1 base from J, with 9 bases between. The CDR3 is 14 residues long. Germline V gene lookup returns CDR1 KGHSH and CDR2 LQKENI. The DNA of the CDR3 is TGTGCCAGCTCACCGGGGAGGCTCCAAGAGACCCAGTACTTC. Translated, it gives CASSPGRLQETQYF.

The chain joins TRBV9 to TRBJ1-3; 9 nucleotides line up with TRBD1. Trimming took 4 bases from V and 4 from J; bases not matched to a gene: 12. Germline V gene data show CDR1 as SGDLS and CDR2 as YYNGEE. There are 17 residues in the CDR3. The CDR3 spells CASSLSIQGAQGNTIYF. CDR3 DNA: TGTGCCAGCAGCTTAAGTATACAGGGGGCGCAGGGAAACACCATATATTTT.

The chain carries TRBV4-1 and TRBJ1-2, with TRBD1 identical over 9 bases. V shed 1 base, J shed 4 bases, and the junction held 13 bases outside the gene matches. CDR1 and CDR2 (germline): MGHRA, YSYEKL. The CDR3 is 18 amino acids. In DNA form, the CDR3 reads TGCGCCAGCAGCCAAGCCGACCCGACAGGGGGACTCAGCTATGGCTACACCTTC. As protein: CASSQADPTGGLSYGYTF.

This chain links TRBV19 with TRBJ1-5; tentative D call: TRBD1 (6 bases). Per the germline V gene, CDR1 is LNHDA and CDR2 is SQIVND (reference sequence). V lost 3 bases to trimming and J lost 4 bases, with 7 bases between them. This CDR3 is built from 13 residues. CDR3 amino acids: CASSIGTNQPQHF. CDR3 DNA sequence: TGTGCCAGTAGTATTGGGACAAATCAGCCCCAGCATTTT.

The V call is TRBV7-2, the J call TRBJ1-5; 8 bases line up with TRBD1. CDR3 size: 15 residues. V gave up 5 bases and J gave up 4 bases; unmatched junction bases: 7. The V gene's germline CDR1 is SGHTA and CDR2 FQGNSA. Written as DNA, the CDR3 is TGTGCCAGCAGCCTAGGGGACAGGAAGAATCAGCCCCAGCATTTT. Translated, it gives CASSLGDRKNQPQHF.

The chain recombines TRBV7-9 with TRBJ1-5; tentative D call: TRBD1 (6 bases). CDR1 is SEHNR, CDR2 FQNEAQ, per germline (reference sequence). This CDR3 is 15 amino acids long. V was pared by 4 bases and J by 2 bases, with 12 bases between. The DNA of the CDR3 is TGTGCCAGCAGCTCAGGGGACCTTGGCAATCAGCCCCAGCATTTT. This translates into CASSSGDLGNQPQHF.

The chain has TRBV6-1 and TRBJ1-1, with D hard to call. The CDR3 extends over 13 amino acids. V lost 2 bases, J lost 8 bases, and 12 bases lay in between. Germline CDR1 is MNHNS and CDR2 is SASEGT. Here the CDR3 reads CASSERKEAEAFF. Here the CDR3 DNA reads TGTGCCAGCAGTGAACGGAAGGAGGCCGAAGCTTTCTTT.

This rearrangement joins TRBV13 to TRBJ2-5, with a tentative D call TRBD1 (6 bases). CDR3 size: 14 residues. V lost 2 bases and J lost 3, with 10 bases in between. Per the germline V gene, CDR1 is PRHDT and CDR2 is FYEKMQ (reference sequence). CDR3 in amino acids: CASSLLDSEETQYF. The CDR3 DNA sequence: TGTGCCAGCAGCTTATTGGACAGTGAAGAGACCCAGTACTTC.

This rearrangement joins TRBV13 to TRBJ1-3; 8 bases are a match to TRBD1. Germline V gene data show CDR1 as PRHDT and CDR2 as FYEKMQ (reference sequence). The CDR3 is 18 amino acids. Germline trimming cut 4 bases from V and 6 bases from J; bases unmatched to any gene: 17. Here the CDR3 DNA reads TGTGCCAGCAGCTCATATCCCTCCCGACAGGGGAGTCCAAACACCATATATTTT. Its protein product is CASSSYPSRQGSPNTIYF.

CDR3 protein: CASSLAAGGTEAFF. The CDR3 nucleotides read TGTGCCAGCAGCTTGGCGGCAGGGGGCACTGAAGCTTTCTTT. The gene calls are TRBV5-5 and TRBJ1-1; 7 bases map to TRBD1. This CDR3 comprises 14 residues. Germline CDR1 reads SGHKS; CDR2 reads YYEKEE (reference sequence). The V segment lost 0 bases and the J segment 4 bases; nucleotides outside the gene matches: 3.

The genes are TRBV11-3 and TRBJ1-4; D might be TRBD1 (6 bases). Germline values: CDR1 SGHNT, CDR2 YENEEA. The ends were cut back, 5 bases at V and 9 bases at J, with 10 bases in the middle. The CDR3 is made up of 12 amino acids. Here the CDR3 DNA reads TGTGCCAGCAGCACCGGGACACAAAAACTGTTTTTT. Translating it yields CASSTGTQKLFF.

The rearrangement uses TRBV6-1 and TRBJ2-7; TRBD1 aligns across 9 bases. After removal of 8 bases from V and 3 bases from J, the junction contained 11 bases not matched to a gene. The CDR3 is 15 residues long. Germline CDR1 reads MNHNS; CDR2 reads SASEGT. CDR3 sequence reads: CASRDRDGGNYEQYF. CDR3 nucleotide sequence: TGTGCCAGCCGGGACAGGGACGGGGGGAACTACGAGCAGTACTTC.

This chain joins TRBV7-6 and TRBJ1-2; D remains unclear. Germline V CDR1 and CDR2: SGHVS, FNYEAQ. The CDR3 length is 11 residues. V was shortened by 5 bases and J by 7 bases, with 8 bases between the two germline ends. The CDR3 is CASSGHTGYTF. The CDR3 DNA reads TGTGCCAGCAGCGGCCACACTGGCTACACCTTC.

DNA of the CDR3: TGTGCCAGCAGCTTGGGGACAGTCGAGCAGTACTTC. Translation gives CASSLGTVEQYF. This chain uses TRBV11-1 with TRBJ2-7, with 7 bases matching TRBD1. Trimming cost V 3 bases and J 6 bases; bases outside gene matches: 2. The CDR3 runs 12 residues. Germline loops: CDR1 SGHAT, CDR2 FQDESV (reference sequence).

Only one count was recorded for this clone. CDR3 sequence reads: CASTDKSVNSPLHF. The CDR3 DNA sequence: TGTGCCAGTACCGATAAGTCGGTCAATTCACCCCTCCACTTT. The rearrangement uses TRBV19 and TRBJ1-6, with D uncertain. CDR3 length: 14 amino acids. V was pared by 7 bases and J by 7 bases, with 14 bases between. Germline V gene sequence: CDR1 LNHDA, CDR2 SQIVND (reference sequence).

The chain uses TRBV14 and TRBJ2-5, with TRBD2 matching 9 bases. The CDR3 has 15 residues. V lost 4 bases to trimming and J lost 4 bases; unmatched junction nucleotides: 7. Germline values: CDR1 SGHDN, CDR2 FVKESK. CDR3 sequence: CASSPGGTSRETQYF. The CDR3 nucleotides are TGTGCCAGCAGCCCTGGTGGGACTAGCAGAGAGACCCAGTACTTC.

The chain recombines TRBV7-3 with TRBJ2-2; the D gene is possibly TRBD1 (5 bases). Per germline, CDR1 SGHTA and CDR2 FQGTGA. This CDR3 is built from 14 residues. V was shortened by 4 bases and J by 3 bases, with 9 bases between the two germline ends. As DNA, the CDR3 is TGTGCCAGCAGCTCCTCAGGGTACACCGGGGAGCTGTTTTTT. This translates into CASSSSGYTGELFF.

The chain has TRBV11-1 and TRBJ1-6; D possibly corresponds to TRBD1 (5 bases). Per the germline V gene, CDR1 is SGHAT and CDR2 is FQDESV (reference sequence). The CDR3 spans 13 residues. V lost 0 bases, J lost 13 bases, and 10 bases lay in between. This chain's CDR3 is CASSLAAGDPLHF. The CDR3 DNA sequence: TGTGCCAGCAGCTTAGCTGCGGGGGACCCCCTCCACTTT. Looking up the rest from reference TRBV11-1 and TRBJ1-6 gives the full variable domain: EAEVAQSPRYKITEKSQAVAFWCDPISGHATLYWYRQILGQGPELLVQFQDESVVDDSQLPKDRFSAERLKGVDSTLKIQPAELGDSAMYLCASSLAAGDPLHFGNGTRLTVT.

J is TRBJ2-7 and V is TRBV7-4, with a tentative D call TRBD1 (6 bases). CDR1 is SGHVT, CDR2 SQSDAQ, per germline. Trimming took off 0 bases at V and 3 bases at J, with 9 bases between the two ends. The CDR3 length is 14 residues. The CDR3 protein is CASSLAKGGYEQYF. The CDR3 region has the DNA TGTGCCAGCAGCTTAGCTAAAGGGGGCTACGAGCAGTACTTC.

V gene TRBV28 combines with J gene TRBJ1-5, with 10 nucleotides matching TRBD1. The length of the CDR3 is 15 residues. V gave up 6 bases and J gave up 7 bases; unmatched junction bases: 9. Germline V lookup: CDR1 MDHEN, CDR2 SYDVKM. In nucleotides, the CDR3 is TGTGCCAGCAGCTCCGACAGGGGGCGAGTACAGCCCCAGCATTTT. The encoded protein is CASSSDRGRVQPQHF.

V gene TRBV7-9 combines with J gene TRBJ2-2; unclear D gene. CDR1 and CDR2 from the germline V gene are SEHNR and FQNEAQ (reference sequence). Trimming left V 1 base short and J 2 bases short, with 5 bases between. CDR3 length: 14 amino acids. The CDR3 loop is CASSLVINTGELFF. The CDR3 DNA sequence: TGTGCCAGCAGCTTAGTAATTAACACCGGGGAGCTGTTTTTT.

This rearrangement joins TRBV5-4 to TRBJ2-3, with 7 bases fitting TRBD1. In germline, CDR1 is SGHNT, CDR2 YYREEE (reference sequence). V shed 4 bases, J shed 8 bases, and the junction held 16 bases outside the gene matches. The CDR3 totals 16 residues. CDR3 residues: CASSPPGDSKGGTQYF. CDR3 coding DNA: TGTGCCAGCAGCCCCCCCGGGGACAGCAAAGGGGGTACGCAGTATTTT.

The chain joins TRBV7-9 to TRBJ2-5; 9 positions match TRBD1. This CDR3 region has 15 residues. The V and J ends lost 5 bases and 2 bases, in that order; junction bases with no gene match: 6. CDR1 SEHNR and CDR2 FQNEAQ come from the germline V gene (reference sequence). The CDR3 DNA follows: TGTGCCAGCAGCAGCGGGACAGGGACGCAAGAGACCCAGTACTTC. It specifies CASSSGTGTQETQYF.

The V and J genes are TRBV5-8 and TRBJ2-2, with 8 bases matching TRBD2. This CDR3 has 15 amino acids. The J segment lost 1 base and the V segment lost 9 bases, leaving 8 bases of the junction unmatched. The germline CDR1 and CDR2 sequences are SGHTS and YDEGEE. DNA of the CDR3: TGTGCCATCCGTCCCGGGACTAGGAACACCGGGGAGCTGTTTTTT. It translates to CAIRPGTRNTGELFF.

This clone occurred many times. The V call is TRBV30, the J call TRBJ2-7; D is possibly TRBD2 (5 bases). The CDR3 runs 15 residues. The germline CDR1 and CDR2 sequences are GTSNPN and SVGIG (reference sequence). The V gene lost 3 bases and the J gene lost 3 bases, with 18 bases spanning the gap. The CDR3: CAWRLGGDYFYEQYF. The CDR3 DNA reads as TGTGCCTGGAGACTTGGAGGAGACTACTTCTACGAGCAGTACTTC.